This TCR beta chain was sequenced in a study of Ad26.COV2.S vaccination and SARS-CoV-2 variants. Clones were sequenced by immunoSEQ multiplex PCR, and TCRdb holds only the in-frame ones, with some missing. The sample lists about 180,000 clones; about 83% were seen once. Study findings and constraints: In vaccinated individuals, spike-specific CD8+ and CD4+ T cell responses reportedly displayed substantial breadth.

CDR3 length: 15 amino acids. V was trimmed by 0 bases and J by 3 bases, leaving 13 bases between them. Germline CDR1 reads SGHNT; CDR2 reads YYREEE (reference sequence). Details on this clone: What it binds is unknown.

Source: peripheral blood, taken after recovery from COVID-19. This sequence was found in a human donor who had recovered from COVID-19. The chain uses TRBV5-4 and TRBJ2-7, with D possibly matching TRBD1 (7 bases). The CDR3 nucleotides read TGTGCCAGCAGCTTGGAGGGGCAGGGGGGCTACGAGCAGTACTTC. Translating it yields CASSLEGQGGYEQYF. Drawing the rest from reference TRBV5-4 and TRBJ2-7, the complete variable domain is ETGVTQSPTHLIKTRGQQVTLRCSSQSGHNTVSWYQQALGQGPQFIFQYYREEENGRGNFPPRFSGLQFPNYSSELNVNALELDDSALYLCASSLEGQGGYEQYFGPGTRLTVT.